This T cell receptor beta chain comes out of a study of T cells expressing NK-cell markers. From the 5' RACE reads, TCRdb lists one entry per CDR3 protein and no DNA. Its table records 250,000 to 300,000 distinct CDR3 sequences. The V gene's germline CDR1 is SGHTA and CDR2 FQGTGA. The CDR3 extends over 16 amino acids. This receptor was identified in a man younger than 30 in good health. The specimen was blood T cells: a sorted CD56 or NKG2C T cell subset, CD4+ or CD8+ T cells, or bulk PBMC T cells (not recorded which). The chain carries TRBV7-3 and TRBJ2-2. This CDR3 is CASSFLPQVNTGELFF.